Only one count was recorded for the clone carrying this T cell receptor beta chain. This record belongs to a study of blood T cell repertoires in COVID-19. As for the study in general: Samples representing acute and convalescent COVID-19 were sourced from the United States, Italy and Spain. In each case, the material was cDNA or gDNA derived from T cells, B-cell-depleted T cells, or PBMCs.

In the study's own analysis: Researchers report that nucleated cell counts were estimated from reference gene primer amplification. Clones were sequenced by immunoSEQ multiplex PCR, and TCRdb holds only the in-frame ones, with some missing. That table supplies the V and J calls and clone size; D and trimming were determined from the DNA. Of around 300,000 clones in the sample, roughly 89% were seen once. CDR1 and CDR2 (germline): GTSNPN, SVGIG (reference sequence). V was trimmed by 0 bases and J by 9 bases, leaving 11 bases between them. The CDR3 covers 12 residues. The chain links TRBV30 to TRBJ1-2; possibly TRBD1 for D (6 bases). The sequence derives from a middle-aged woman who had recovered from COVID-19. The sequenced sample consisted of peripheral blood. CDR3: CAWSVQGGSYTF. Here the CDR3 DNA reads TGTGCCTGGAGTGTACAGGGTGGAAGCTACACCTTC. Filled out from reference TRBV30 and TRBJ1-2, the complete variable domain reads SQTIHQWPATLVQPVGSPLSLECTVEGTSNPNLYWYRQAAGRGLQLLFYSVGIGQISSEVPQNLSASRPQDRQFILSSKKLLLSDSGFYLCAWSVQGGSYTFGSGTRLTVV.